This T cell receptor beta chain was identified during a study of cytomegalovirus exposure and HLA in healthy donors (TCRdb year 2017). As for the study more broadly: In an earlier analysis of some 550 of the donors, 276 Gb of sequence data and 120 million or so unique TCR beta sequences from approximately 180 million T cells were reported. An early release covering around 630 HLA-typed donors comprised 250 to 350 gigabases of sequencing data and approximately 80 million unique TCR sequences. Of the approximately 400 genotyped donors, 65% to 90% were placed in the genetic ancestry cluster associated with self-reported Caucasian donors. The study aimed to test whether cataloging public T cell receptors could reveal signatures of past pathogen exposure. The study profiled the T cell repertoires of hundreds of subjects by immunosequencing and related them to cytomegalovirus serostatus. A separate validation cohort of approximately 130 different subjects was used in addition to the 666-subject first cohort. To predict cytomegalovirus infection status, the study brought together high-throughput TCR immunosequencing, statistical association of individual TCRs with disease status, and machine learning. In a later analysis, previously published TCR beta repertoires from 600 to 850 donors were re-analyzed and high-resolution HLA genotyping was added so that TCR occurrence patterns could be studied. Rather than using new phenotypic data, the later analysis identified candidate immune exposures from TCR beta sequences and from how often those sequences occurred across donors. An earlier analysis of approximately 640 of the donors applied high-throughput TCR beta sequencing to assess whether each TCR beta V gene segment acted as functional or pseudogenic. Donor age, sex, ethnicity and CMV serostatus were collected together with the repertoire data. A later genetic analysis used genome-wide SNP genotypes for about 55% of the 666 donors, treating that subset as a discovery cohort. Every repertoire in the discovery cohort had been generated on one and the same sequencing platform. Both class I and class II loci were covered by HLA typing, at four-digit resolution. Typing coverage varied by locus: roughly 629-630 donors for A, B, C, DRB1 and DQB1; about 520 for DQA1; more than 600 for DPA1; roughly 450 for DPB1. Roughly five DR-DQ haplotypes were handled as single units for association and clustering, since linkage in the cohort was strong. Among 300 to 450 genotyped donors of the cohort, an average of roughly 240,000 unique TCR beta nucleotide sequences were sequenced per donor, around 20% of them non-productive.

To prepare the library, the immunoSEQ multiplex PCR assay was applied. The multiplex PCR relied on a mix of 60 forward primers for TCR Vbeta segments and 13 reverse primers for TCR Jbeta segments. A multiplex PCR assay on genomic DNA amplified the CDR3 region of rearranged TCR beta genes. The amplified TCR beta libraries were sequenced on the Illumina HiSeq System as 87-base-pair reads. Regarding the original processing steps: In a later analysis, tens of millions of unique TCR beta chains were counted across the approximately 670 repertoires, and approximately 9.9 million of these chains were shared by at least two donors. A nearest-neighbor algorithm error-corrected the raw reads and collapsed the reads into unique sequences, merging closely related sequences to remove PCR and sequencing errors. To assign V, D and J gene segments, CDR3 sequences were aligned to IMGT reference sequences. Each retained sequence needed at least a six-nucleotide match to both a V gene segment and a J gene segment. A rearrangement counted as productive if the CDR3 had no stop codons and remained in frame with V and J, and every other rearrangement counted as non-productive. Following IMGT convention, CDR3 was defined as the stretch from the second conserved V-encoded cysteine up to the conserved J-encoded phenylalanine. The earlier analysis of 450 to 750 of the donors excluded any sequence lacking an unambiguous match to a single V gene segment. An earlier analysis of under 750 of the donors called V segments functional above 56.7% productive rearrangements and segregating when the between-donor standard deviation exceeded 5%. A statistical classification framework was built for diagnosing cytomegalovirus status from the catalog of TCR beta chain sequences. In a later analysis, TCR nucleotide sequences were compared against IMGT/GENE-DB human TR gene sequences so that V and J genes could be assigned. A later analysis assigned CDR3 sequences and most-parsimonious VDJ recombination scenarios with the TCRdist pipeline. In a later analysis, each TCR beta chain was defined by its CDR3 amino acid sequence together with its V-gene family, and reads without a unique V-gene family were excluded. A later analysis removed 500 to 600 highly shared, low-generation-probability nucleotide sequences to deal with suspected cross-contamination and a sequencing artifact. For each public chain, a later analysis derived a clonal expansion index from normalized ranks of inferred template counts within each repertoire. In a later analysis, generation probabilities were computed using a VDJ recombination model fitted to out-of-frame rearrangements, and the results were checked against IGoR. A later analysis scored TCR-TCR, TCR-HLA and TCR-CMV co-occurrence with hypergeometric tests, applying a repertoire-size bias correction to TCR pairs. To estimate false discovery rates, a later analysis permuted the HLA or CMV assignments 20 times. In a later analysis, co-occurring TCRs were grouped with DBSCAN, and TCRdist sequence similarity was added when clustering was performed within HLA-allele-positive subsets. For co-occurrence clustering, repertoires with fewer than 30,000 or more than 120,000 public chains were excluded, along with five repertoires with anomalous nucleotide sharing. Not all clones reach the TCRdb copy of this immuneACCESS table, which keeps in-frame sequences only. Checked studies attribute under half of the gap to unresolved V genes and leave the rest unexplained. The V and J calls and clone size are taken from that table; D and trimming were inferred from the DNA. The table for this sample lists tens of thousands of clones; more than 60% of them were counted only once. The biggest ten clones account for about 12% of the sample.

What the authors observed across the whole study: A group of highly shared sequence variants was considered likely to be a technical artifact of the sequencing pipeline. Correlated functional status among segregating V segments might be attributable to linkage disequilibrium, but an unknown experimental factor could not be ruled out. Immune exposure information for the cohort was limited to CMV serostatus. In an earlier analysis of some 550 of the donors, most TCR beta V segments were observed in productive rearrangements about 87% or about 30% of the time, broadly matching IMGT annotations. Because HLA typing was missing for some donors at each locus, association tests included only the typed subset. Cytomegalovirus status was reported to be diagnosed by the classifier with high specificity and sensitivity in both the original and validation cohorts. According to a later analysis, most CMV-associated TCR beta chains appeared to be HLA-restricted, and the HLA associations seemed to be driven largely by CMV exposure. A further reported finding was that TCR beta sequences accurately predicted the HLA-A and HLA-B alleles for most subjects in the first cohort. Several of the top co-occurrence clusters appeared to be linked to parvovirus B19, influenza, CMV and Epstein-Barr virus, according to a later analysis. Because counts were too low, about 17 rarely observed V segments, including chromosome 9 orphons, were excluded from the earlier analysis of several hundred of the donors. In vitro tests confirmed that three of the cytomegalovirus-associated TCR beta chains recognize cytomegalovirus antigens. Presence/absence analyses assumed roughly uniform sequencing depth across donors, an assumption that may not hold. The cohort was sequenced for TCR beta chains only, and without alpha or paired-chain data the features that could be detected were limited. Most TCR sequences were observed very rarely across donors, whereas some public TCRs were present in many individuals. Some IMGT-functional V segments, including TRBV6-2 and TRBV6-3, could not be distinguished by the 87-base-pair reads and were therefore excluded. A later analysis found that HLA-associated TCR beta chains were more clonally expanded and had lower generation probabilities than equally common non-associated chains. Assigning TCR associations to individual alleles was difficult when HLA alleles, especially DR and DQ, strongly co-occurred. It was suggested by the authors that the approach could potentially be generalized to other disease states and immunological phenotypes. Specific HLA alleles were associated with more than 15,000 TCR beta sequences at a false discovery rate of 0.05 in a later analysis. A later genetic analysis associated a missense DCLRE1C variant with V-gene and J-gene trimming of TCR beta chains, and an independent cohort replicated the association. A later analysis found that TCR association rates varied across HLA loci, with DRB1 alleles showing the most associated TCRs and HLA-C alleles the fewest. A total of 150 to 200 TCR beta chains were listed by the study as associated with cytomegalovirus. According to a later genetic analysis, donors in an Asian-associated ancestry cluster had fewer N-insertions in productive TCRs than the approximately 650-donor mean.

Reading from cysteine to phenylalanine, the CDR3 counts 15 amino acids. The entry retains the CDR3 DNA only, 45 bases that are in frame from base 1. V drops 6 bases and J drops 1 base, leaving 12 bases in between. The CDR1 and CDR2 encoded by the germline V gene (reference sequence) are MNHEY and SMNVEV. About this clone itself: No antigen is known for it. No per-base quality is available; no much larger clone lies one base away.

The cohort was made up of roughly 670 healthy bone marrow donors. All cohort members were sampled while nominally healthy, although unrecorded immune exposures were likely present. The donor tested CMV seropositive, placing the donor among the 290 or so seropositive members of the cohort. A peripheral blood sample was provided by each donor, and peripheral blood mononuclear cells were used for TCR beta sequencing. Genomic DNA extraction from the blood cell samples was performed with the Qiagen DNeasy Blood Extraction Kit. This TCR derives from a male donor in good health and CMV-seropositive. This chain joins TRBV27 to TRBJ2-2; TRBD2 is perhaps the D gene, given 5 matching bases. The specimen was PBMCs. The sequenced DNA is TGTGCCAGCAGCCCTTTCGGGGAGAACACCGGGGAGCTGTTTTTT. It specifies CASSPFGENTGELFF.